These 15 T cell receptor beta chains originate from one sample sequenced in a study of blood T cell repertoires in COVID-19 (dated by TCRdb to 2018 to 2021). The library was built by means of the immunoSEQ multiplex PCR assay. Not all clones reach the TCRdb copy of this immuneACCESS table, which keeps in-frame sequences only. Checked studies attribute under half of the gap to unresolved V genes and leave the rest unexplained. Counted in this sample were fewer than 250,000 clones; 80% to 95% of them appeared once. The biggest ten clones account for approximately 0.77% of the sample. Sequences were obtained from peripheral blood. These TCRs come from a man aged 55 to 70 with COVID-19, enrolled during active disease.

The chain has TRBV5-4 and TRBJ2-1; tentative D call: TRBD1 (5 bases). The CDR3 loop spans 15 amino acids. V gave up 1 base and J gave up 6 bases, with 14 bases separating them. CDR1 SGHNT and CDR2 YYREEE come from the germline V gene (reference sequence). CDR3 residues: CASSLSGPQGNEQFF. CDR3 bases: TGTGCCAGCAGCTTGTCAGGGCCACAAGGCAATGAGCAGTTCTTC.

The DNA of the CDR3 is TGCGCCAGCAGCCTACTGACAGGGTCCTACAATGAGCAGTTCTTC. Translating gives CASSLLTGSYNEQFF. J is TRBJ2-1 and V is TRBV5-1; the match to TRBD1 covers 7 bases. Trimming removed 4 bases from V and 1 base from J; junction bases left unmatched: 5. The germline V gene encodes CDR1 SGHRS and CDR2 YFSETQ. CDR3 length equals 15 residues.

The CDR3 sequence: CAISATEFVDTIYF. CDR3 DNA: TGTGCCATCAGTGCAACAGAGTTTGTAGACACCATATATTTT. This chain connects TRBV10-3 to TRBJ1-3; D remains ambiguous. CDR1 is ENHRY and CDR2 is SYGVKD in the germline V gene. The V end was cut by 4 bases, the J end by 8 bases, with 15 bases between. The CDR3 spans 14 residues.

V gene TRBV19 combines with J gene TRBJ1-5; D is unclear. Germline V gene lookup returns CDR1 LNHDA and CDR2 SQIVND (reference sequence). The CDR3 consists of 13 residues. Trimming stripped 4 bases from V and 4 bases from J, with 8 bases between. The CDR3 protein is CASSTRANQPQHF. The DNA of the CDR3 is TGTGCCAGTAGTACTCGAGCTAATCAGCCCCAGCATTTT.

The V gene is TRBV6-5, the J gene TRBJ2-1, with 11 nucleotides matching TRBD2. CDR1 and CDR2 (germline): MNHEY, SVGAGI. The ends lost 6 bases at V and 5 bases at J; junction bases unmatched: 0. The length of the CDR3 is 13 residues. The CDR3 reads CASRLAGDNEQFF. CDR3 in DNA: TGTGCCAGCAGACTAGCGGGGGACAATGAGCAGTTCTTC.

The V gene is TRBV7-9, the J gene TRBJ2-5, with D unresolved. The germline CDR1 and CDR2 sequences are SEHNR and FQNEAQ (reference sequence). Trimming took off 5 bases at V and 7 bases at J, with 11 bases between the two ends. The CDR3 loop spans 12 amino acids. CDR3 sequence: CASSPLAVTQYF. CDR3 sequence (DNA): TGTGCCAGCAGCCCACTCGCGGTGACCCAGTACTTC.

This clone came up once. The chain is built from TRBV3-1 (or the pseudogene TRBV3-2) and TRBJ1-6, with 8 bases lining up with TRBD1. CDR1 and CDR2 from the germline V gene are LGHDT and YNNKEL (reference sequence). The CDR3 length is 16 residues. Trimming cost V 5 bases and J 9 bases; bases outside gene matches: 12. As DNA, the CDR3 is TGTGCCAGCAGCTCCCAACCGGGACAGGCTAGTTCACCCCTCCACTTT. Translation: CASSSQPGQASSPLHF.

The chain combines TRBV5-4 with TRBJ2-3; the match to TRBD1 covers 8 bases. The CDR3 sequence is 13 residues long. V lost 7 bases to trimming and J lost 4 bases; unmatched junction nucleotides: 5. Per the germline V gene, CDR1 is SGHNT and CDR2 is YYREEE (reference sequence). The CDR3 sequence is CASSGQGSDTQYF. The CDR3 DNA reads TGTGCCAGCTCCGGACAGGGATCAGATACGCAGTATTTT.

The V call is TRBV29-1, the J call TRBJ1-1, with no clear D. CDR3 length equals 14 residues. Per the germline V gene, CDR1 is SQVTM and CDR2 is ANQGSEA. Trimming took 5 bases from V and 1 from J, leaving 14 bases between them. CDR3 sequence reads: CSVKNWAANTEAFF. CDR3 nucleotide sequence: TGCAGCGTTAAGAACTGGGCAGCGAACACTGAAGCTTTCTTT.

This sequence joins TRBV7-9 and TRBJ1-5; 10 nucleotides align to TRBD1. Germline V gene sequence: CDR1 SEHNR, CDR2 FQNEAQ (reference sequence). The CDR3 loop spans 14 amino acids. J lost 8 bases, V lost 0 bases, and 1 base had no gene match. CDR3 protein: CASSLAGQGKPQHF. CDR3 nucleotides: TGTGCCAGCAGCTTAGCGGGACAGGGGAAGCCCCAGCATTTT.

The genes are TRBV18 and TRBJ2-1; TRBD1 is a possible D gene (5 bases). V lost 3 bases and J 9 bases, leaving 9 bases between the germline ends. The germline gives CDR1 KGHSH, CDR2 LQKENI. This CDR3 has 12 residues. The CDR3 DNA reads TGTGCCAGCTCACCTCTCCAGGGTGAGCAGTTCTTC. Translating gives CASSPLQGEQFF.

The chain is built from TRBV28 and TRBJ2-7; 7 bases align to TRBD2. CDR1 is MDHEN, CDR2 SYDVKM, per germline. This CDR3 region has 15 residues. V lost 1 base to trimming and J lost 0 bases; unmatched junction nucleotides: 3. The DNA for the CDR3 is TGTGCCAGCAGTTTATTCGGGAGGAGCTCCTACGAGCAGTACTTC. Protein product: CASSLFGRSSYEQYF.

The chain couples TRBV2 to TRBJ2-3, with D unresolved. The germline CDR1 and CDR2 sequences are SNHLY and FYNNEI. V was pared by 5 bases and J by 5 bases, with 5 bases between. CDR3 length: 11 residues. CDR3 sequence: CASSYVDTQYF. The CDR3 DNA is TGTGCCAGCAGTTATGTAGATACGCAGTATTTT.

V is TRBV5-6 and J is TRBJ1-1; a possible D gene is TRBD1 (6 bases). The germline V gene has CDR1 SGHDT and CDR2 YYEEEE. The CDR3 extends over 14 amino acids. Trimming left V 0 bases short and J 4 bases short, with 10 bases between. In DNA, the CDR3 is TGTGCCAGCAGCTTGGGCAGGGGTACCACTGAAGCTTTCTTT. Protein: CASSLGRGTTEAFF.

The chain uses TRBV10-3 and TRBJ2-2; possible D gene TRBD1, 5 bases. Trimming removed 0 bases from V and 2 bases from J, with 10 bases in between. The CDR3 runs 16 residues. CDR1 and CDR2 (germline): ENHRY, SYGVKD. The DNA of the CDR3 is TGTGCCATCAGTGAGTCGAACAGGAGCAACACCGGGGAGCTGTTTTTT. Protein: CAISESNRSNTGELFF.